These 30 T cell receptor beta chains were all obtained from the same sample, sequenced in a study of blood T cell repertoires in COVID-19. Profiled with immunoSEQ multiplex PCR; TCRdb holds only in-frame clones, not every one. The sample records more than 250,000 clones, roughly 80% being singletons. The sequenced sample consisted of peripheral blood. These receptors all stem from a man aged 60 to 75 who had recovered from COVID-19.

This clone has more than one count but fewer than ten. The chain combines TRBV5-1 with TRBJ1-5; no firm D call. Germline lookup yields CDR1 SGHRS and CDR2 YFSETQ. The CDR3 totals 15 residues. V lost 0 bases and J lost 2, with 9 bases in between. The CDR3 DNA follows: TGCGCCAGCAGCTTGGCCGCAGGTGGCAATCAGCCCCAGCATTTT. Protein product: CASSLAAGGNQPQHF.

The V call is TRBV27, the J call TRBJ2-1; maybe TRBD2 (6 bases). Germline V gene sequence: CDR1 MNHEY, CDR2 SMNVEV (reference sequence). There are 14 residues in the CDR3. V lost 8 bases and J lost 2, with 13 bases in between. The CDR3 DNA reads as TGTGCCAGCGGGGCGGGGCGAGCCTACAATGAGCAGTTCTTC. Its protein is CASGAGRAYNEQFF.

This chain uses TRBV15 with TRBJ1-4; TRBD1 is a possible D gene (5 bases). The CDR3 sequence is 18 residues long. V was shortened by 1 base and J by 0 bases, with 15 bases between the two germline ends. Germline CDR1 reads LNHNV; CDR2 reads YYDKDF (reference sequence). The CDR3 sequence: CATSRGGRARTTNEKLFF. In DNA form, the CDR3 reads TGTGCCACCAGCAGAGGGGGCAGGGCAAGGACAACTAATGAAAAACTGTTTTTT.

This clone was seen a handful of times. J is TRBJ1-3 and V is TRBV3-1 (or the pseudogene TRBV3-2), with 9 nucleotides matching TRBD1. The V and J ends lost 7 bases and 0 bases, in that order; junction bases with no gene match: 13. The CDR3 has 18 residues. Germline V gives CDR1 LGHDT, CDR2 YNNKEL (reference sequence). CDR3 residues: CASNIVGTGSFSGNTIYF. The CDR3 region has the DNA TGTGCCAGCAACATAGTCGGGACAGGGTCCTTCTCTGGAAACACCATATATTTT.

The genes are TRBV6-5 and TRBJ2-2; D gene ambiguous. Trimming left V 5 bases short and J 8 bases short, with 12 bases between. CDR1 MNHEY and CDR2 SVGAGI come from the germline V gene. CDR3 length: 13 amino acids. The CDR3 bases are TGTGCCAGCAGTCATACTACCAAGGGGGAGCTGTTTTTT. It translates to CASSHTTKGELFF.

CDR3 protein: CASAPLGGGEQYF. CDR3 nucleotide sequence: TGTGCCAGCGCCCCCTTGGGGGGTGGTGAGCAGTACTTC. The chain carries TRBV18 and TRBJ2-7; TRBD2 might be the D (6 bases). The CDR3 runs to 13 residues. V shed 8 bases and J shed 7 bases, with 18 bases lying between them. The germline gives CDR1 KGHSH, CDR2 LQKENI.

The CDR3 sequence: CASSTGVKNTGELFF. CDR3 bases: TGCGCCAGCAGCACAGGAGTCAAGAACACCGGGGAGCTGTTTTTT. This chain joins TRBV5-1 and TRBJ2-2; D is perhaps TRBD1 (5 bases). CDR1 is SGHRS and CDR2 is YFSETQ in the germline V gene. This CDR3 comprises 15 residues. Trimming removed 4 bases from V and 1 base from J, with 11 bases in between.

The chain is built from TRBV12-5 and TRBJ1-3; D not certain. The CDR3 totals 14 residues. The V end lost 7 bases, the J end lost 0 bases, and 10 bases lay between the germline ends. Per the germline V gene, CDR1 is LGHNT and CDR2 is FRNRAP. CDR3: CASASAVSGNTIYF. CDR3 nucleotides: TGTGCTAGTGCCAGCGCTGTCTCTGGAAACACCATATATTTT. Filled out from reference TRBV12-5 and TRBJ1-3, the complete variable domain reads DARVTQTPRHKVTEMGQEVTMRCQPILGHNTVFWYRQTMMQGLELLAYFRNRAPLDDSGMPKDRFSAEMPDATLATLKIQPSEPRDSAVYFCASASAVSGNTIYFGEGSWLTVV.

The chain employs TRBV13 and TRBJ1-1; TRBD1 matches 7 bases. The germline V gene has CDR1 PRHDT and CDR2 FYEKMQ (reference sequence). Trimming at V came to 1 base and at J to 0 bases, leaving 2 bases not matched to a gene. The CDR3 is 15 residues long. CDR3 residues: CASSLAGGLNTEAFF. The CDR3 DNA follows: TGTGCCAGCAGCTTAGCAGGGGGACTGAACACTGAAGCTTTCTTT.

This clone showed up just a few times. This chain connects TRBV7-9 to TRBJ2-7; 9 nucleotides agree with TRBD2. CDR1 and CDR2 from the germline V gene are SEHNR and FQNEAQ (reference sequence). V dropped 1 base and J dropped 3; count of bases not matched to a gene: 1. The CDR3 has 14 residues. Here the CDR3 DNA reads TGTGCCAGCAGCTTAGGGACTAGCGTCTACGAGCAGTACTTC. Protein sequence: CASSLGTSVYEQYF.

This sequence joins TRBV5-1 and TRBJ2-2; possibly TRBD1 for D (7 bases). The germline V gene has CDR1 SGHRS and CDR2 YFSETQ. Trimming pared 6 bases from V and 5 bases from J, leaving 14 bases between. CDR3 length equals 14 residues. CDR3 nucleotide sequence: TGCGCCAGCAAGGAGGGGGCCCTAACCGGGGAGCTGTTTTTT. This gives the protein CASKEGALTGELFF.

This clone has only one observation. The chain links TRBV21-1 to TRBJ2-7; the table's D call, TRBD2, was not checked against the DNA. TRBV21-1 is listed as a pseudogene. This CDR3 contains 16 residues. The CDR3 sequence is CASSGGGRRDSYEQYF. Written as DNA, the CDR3 is TGTGCCAGCAGCGGCGGGGGACGCCGGGACTCCTACGAGCAGTACTTC.

The chain recombines TRBV20-1 with TRBJ1-6; D unclear. This CDR3 spans 13 amino acids. Trimming shortened V by 3 bases and J by 10 bases, and 13 bases separated the two germline ends. Germline CDR1 and CDR2: DFQATT and SNEGSKA (reference sequence). DNA for the CDR3: TGCAGTGCTAGTGAACTGGTTTACTCACCCCTCCACTTT. Translated: CSASELVYSPLHF.

This chain uses TRBV7-6 with TRBJ2-7, with 12 bases fitting TRBD1. Germline V gives CDR1 SGHVS, CDR2 FNYEAQ. With V trimmed by 1 base and J by 6 bases, 4 bases remained unmatched. This CDR3 contains 15 residues. The DNA of the CDR3 is TGTGCCAGCAGCTTAGGGGGACAGGGGGCAGTCGAGCAGTACTTC. Protein: CASSLGGQGAVEQYF. The entire variable domain, with the rest obtained from reference TRBV7-6 and TRBJ2-7, is as follows: GAGVSQSPRYKVTKRGQDVALRCDPISGHVSLYWYRQALGQGPEFLTYFNYEAQQDKSGLPNDRFSAERPEGSISTLTIQRTEQRDSAMYRCASSLGGQGAVEQYFGPGTRLTVT.

This chain uses TRBV5-1 with TRBJ2-5, with TRBD1 matching 7 bases. The V gene end was trimmed by 10 bases and the J gene end by 5 bases; junction bases not matched to a gene: 11. There are 13 residues in the CDR3. Germline loops: CDR1 SGHRS, CDR2 YFSETQ. CDR3 sequence (DNA): TGCGCCTCCCTCGCGCAGGGGGTGGAGACCCAGTACTTC. Translated: CASLAQGVETQYF.

The chain is built from TRBV10-3 and TRBJ1-5; D gene ambiguous. The CDR3 loop spans 15 amino acids. V was pared by 4 bases and J by 2 bases, with 12 bases between. Per the germline V gene, CDR1 is ENHRY and CDR2 is SYGVKD. Written as DNA, the CDR3 is TGTGCCATCAGTGGTGGGCCAGAAGGCAATCAGCCCCAGCATTTT. Encoded protein: CAISGGPEGNQPQHF.

The chain recombines TRBV28 with TRBJ2-3, with 9 positions matching TRBD1. Looked up from germline, CDR1 is MDHEN and CDR2 is SYDVKM. J gave up 8 bases and V 3 bases, and 3 bases lay outside the gene matches. The CDR3 length is 13 residues. The CDR3 DNA sequence: TGTGCCAGCAGTTTGGGGACAGGGAGTACGCAGTATTTT. Its translation: CASSLGTGSTQYF.

The chain combines TRBV28 with TRBJ1-6; 7 bases are shared with TRBD1. V was pared by 6 bases and J by 7 bases, with 6 bases of the junction left unmatched. Germline CDR1 reads MDHEN; CDR2 reads SYDVKM. The CDR3 has 14 amino acids. CDR3 residues: CASSTDRPNSPLHF. The CDR3 bases are TGTGCCAGCAGCACGGACAGGCCGAATTCACCCCTCCACTTT.

The chain recombines TRBV21-1 with TRBJ2-5; the table's D gene call, TRBD2, was not cross checked with the DNA. TRBV21-1 is recorded as a pseudogene. The CDR3 contains 15 residues. The CDR3 reads CASEQEGPPQETQYF. DNA of the CDR3: TGTGCCAGCGAACAGGAGGGTCCCCCCCAAGAGACCCAGTACTTC.

The V and J genes are TRBV29-1 and TRBJ2-5, with D hard to call. The germline V gene has CDR1 SQVTM and CDR2 ANQGSEA. CDR3 size: 10 residues. Trimming cost V 4 bases and J 3 bases, with 3 bases left between them. The CDR3 here is CSVGEETQYF. The CDR3 bases are TGCAGCGTTGGAGAAGAGACCCAGTACTTC.

This chain joins TRBV28 and TRBJ1-3; TRBD1 agrees at 8 bases. The CDR3 length is 15 residues. Germline V CDR1 and CDR2: MDHEN, SYDVKM. J lost 4 bases, V lost 2 bases, and 4 bases had no gene match. DNA for the CDR3: TGTGCCAGCAGTTTACCCAGGGGGCAAGGAAACACCATATATTTT. Amino acids: CASSLPRGQGNTIYF. The full variable domain, rest sourced from reference TRBV28 and TRBJ1-3, is DVKVTQSSRYLVKRTGEKVFLECVQDMDHENMFWYRQDPGLGLRLIYFSYDVKMKEKGDIPEGYSVSREKKERFSLILESASTNQTSMYLCASSLPRGQGNTIYFGEGSWLTVV.

V is TRBV6-5 and J is TRBJ2-1; tentative D call: TRBD1 (6 bases). Germline V gene lookup returns CDR1 MNHEY and CDR2 SVGAGI. The CDR3 sequence is 16 residues long. V was shortened by 2 bases and J by 0 bases, with 11 bases between the two germline ends. This chain's CDR3 is CASSYVPGASYNEQFF. CDR3 bases: TGTGCCAGCAGTTACGTTCCAGGGGCCTCCTACAATGAGCAGTTCTTC.

The V and J genes are TRBV7-3 and TRBJ2-2; 13 nucleotides line up with TRBD2. CDR1 is SGHTA, CDR2 FQGTGA, per germline. V was clipped by 1 base and J by 1 base; unmatched bases: 21. The CDR3 covers 24 residues. CDR3 loop: CASSLKGGWSSGTSGRVNTGELFF. The CDR3 bases are TGTGCCAGCAGCTTAAAAGGAGGGTGGAGTTCGGGCACTAGCGGGAGGGTGAACACCGGGGAGCTGTTTTTT.

J is TRBJ2-7 and V is TRBV25-1; TRBD1 is a possible D gene (5 bases). The germline gives CDR1 MGHDK, CDR2 SYGVNS. Between the trimmed V and J ends, which lost 6 bases and 5 bases, there was a span of 8 bases. This CDR3 region has 11 residues. CDR3 nucleotide sequence: TGTGCCAGCAGCAGGGTACACGAGCAGTACTTC. As protein: CASSRVHEQYF.

The chain couples TRBV6-5 to TRBJ1-1, with D maybe TRBD1 (6 bases). CDR3 size: 13 residues. The germline V and J ends were trimmed by 7 bases and 10 bases, with 19 bases remaining between them. The germline V gene encodes CDR1 MNHEY and CDR2 SVGAGI. The CDR3 reads CASTDGWGPGAFF. CDR3 in DNA: TGTGCCAGCACCGACGGATGGGGGCCGGGAGCTTTCTTT.

This chain links TRBV19 with TRBJ1-3, with TRBD1 identical over 8 bases. Germline CDR1 is LNHDA and CDR2 is SQIVND (reference sequence). The V gene end was trimmed by 6 bases and the J gene end by 2 bases; junction bases not matched to a gene: 6. This CDR3 is built from 15 residues. CDR3 region: CASRPGQGPGNTIYF. Here the CDR3 DNA reads TGTGCCAGTAGGCCCGGACAGGGCCCTGGAAACACCATATATTTT.

The rearrangement joins TRBV30 to TRBJ2-1, with 9 bases that match TRBD2. CDR1 is GTSNPN, CDR2 SVGIG, per germline (reference sequence). This CDR3 comprises 15 residues. V lost 0 bases and J lost 14; bases outside the gene matches: 14. The CDR3 sequence is CAWSVLARTSEPEFF. The CDR3 DNA sequence: TGTGCCTGGAGTGTACTTGCGAGGACTAGCGAGCCAGAGTTCTTC.

The V call is TRBV7-4, the J call TRBJ2-7, with a tentative D call TRBD2 (7 bases). The germline V gene encodes CDR1 SGHVT and CDR2 SQSDAQ. V was clipped by 1 base and J by 1 base, with 20 bases between them. There are 18 residues in the CDR3. The CDR3 sequence: CASSLVSRGLADSYEQYF. As DNA, the CDR3 is TGTGCCAGCAGCTTAGTAAGCCGGGGGCTAGCGGATTCCTACGAGCAGTACTTC. Looking up the rest from reference TRBV7-4 and TRBJ2-7 gives the full variable domain: GAGVSQSPRYKVAKRGRDVALRCDSISGHVTLYWYRQTLGQGSEVLTYSQSDAQRDKSGRPSGRFSAERPERSVSTLKIQRTEQGDSAVYLCASSLVSRGLADSYEQYFGPGTRLTVT.

In the case of this clone: One end of the junction does not line up with germline, which may come from a read error. The genes are TRBV6-5 and TRBJ2-7; 8 positions agree with TRBD2. Germline V lookup: CDR1 MNHEY, CDR2 SVGAGI. The CDR3 sequence is 11 residues long. The CDR3 nucleotides are TGTGCCAGCAGTTGCCAGGGACTAGAGGTCTTC. Encoded protein: CASSCQGLEVF.

The chain carries TRBV28 and TRBJ2-7; D gene ambiguous. This CDR3 is built from 12 residues. The ends were cut back, 3 bases at V and 7 bases at J, with 10 bases in the middle. Germline assignment: CDR1 MDHEN and CDR2 SYDVKM. The CDR3 DNA reads TGTGCCAGCAGTTTCTCGCTCGGGGAGCAGTACTTC. It codes for CASSFSLGEQYF.